This T cell receptor (beta chain) was sequenced during a study of tissue T cells after allogeneic stem cell transplantation. Whole-study findings and limits: Sampling depth was limited, and the cohort was small and clinically varied.

Repertoires were generated with immunoSEQ multiplex PCR, while TCRdb's copy carries only in-frame clones and drops some. In the table there are approximately 30,000 clones, over 75% of which are singletons. In regard to this clone: Antigen unknown.

The CDR3 length is 16 residues. The germline CDR1 and CDR2 sequences are MNHNY and SVGAGI (reference sequence). Trimming took off 6 bases at V and 1 base at J, with 15 bases between the two ends. The receptor comes from a woman aged 18 to 55 who later had graft-versus-host disease after an allogeneic stem cell transplant. The chain couples TRBV6-6 to TRBJ2-2; either TRBD1 or TRBD2 may fit D (7 bases each). The starting material was blood, obtained before transplantation. The CDR3 DNA sequence: TGTGCCAGCAGCCCCAGGGGGGGCTGGAACACCGGGGAGCTGTTTTTT. Amino acids: CASSPRGGWNTGELFF.